The entry below gives a single T cell receptor beta chain sequence along with its context. Trimming cost V 5 bases and J 5 bases; bases outside gene matches: 5. Germline CDR1 MDHEN, CDR2 SYDVKM. There are 13 residues in the CDR3. The sample is drawn from a study of blood T cell repertoires in COVID-19. Profiling relied on immunoSEQ multiplex PCR, and the TCRdb table lists in-frame clones only, not all of them. The data hold under 45,000 clones, with about 84% observed a single time. Sequencing used peripheral blood. The sequence derives from a man aged 65 to 79 with COVID-19, enrolled during active disease. The chain employs TRBV28 and TRBJ2-5; 7 bases fit TRBD2. The CDR3 sequence: CASSRLAGETQYF. The DNA for the CDR3 is TGTGCCAGCAGTCGACTAGCTGGGGAGACCCAGTACTTC.